The 13 T cell receptor beta chains reported below all come from one sample, sequenced in a study of blood T cell repertoires in COVID-19. The data were produced by immunoSEQ multiplex PCR, yet TCRdb's version contains in-frame clones alone and is incomplete. Of approximately 230,000 clones listed, less than 90% are singletons. The sample taken for sequencing was peripheral blood. The receptors were gathered from a man under 40 with active or convalescent COVID-19.

This clone was observed a single time. The genes are TRBV6-2 or TRBV6-3 and TRBJ2-3; 12 positions match TRBD2. The V gene's germline CDR1 is MNHEY and CDR2 SVGEGT. The CDR3 has 16 residues. V dropped 4 bases and J dropped 6; count of bases not matched to a gene: 8. The CDR3 sequence is CASSWPSGRVADTQYF. Written as DNA, the CDR3 is TGTGCCAGCAGTTGGCCTAGCGGGAGGGTGGCGGATACGCAGTATTTT.

The chain is built from TRBV7-2 and TRBJ1-1; D unclear. This CDR3 contains 13 residues. V was clipped by 1 base and J by 11 bases, with 14 bases between them. Germline V gene data show CDR1 as SGHTA and CDR2 as FQGNSA. The CDR3 region has the DNA TGTGCCAGCAGCTTAGAGGTCCCAGCGGGGGCTTTCTTT. Its translation: CASSLEVPAGAFF.

The V and J genes are TRBV18 and TRBJ1-1; a weak D match, TRBD1 (5 bases). V lost 6 bases, J lost 1 base, and 12 bases lay in between. Germline assignment: CDR1 KGHSH and CDR2 LQKENI. This CDR3 is built from 14 residues. The DNA for the CDR3 is TGTGCCAGCTCCTCCGGGGGACGGAACACTGAAGCTTTCTTT. It is translated as CASSSGGRNTEAFF. The full variable domain, in which reference TRBV18 and TRBJ1-1 provide the parts outside the CDR3, is NAGVMQNPRHLVRRRGQEARLRCSPMKGHSHVYWYRQLPEEGLKFMVYLQKENIIDESGMPKERFSAEFPKEGPSILRIQQVVRGDSAAYFCASSSGGRNTEAFFGQGTRLTVV.

This clone was detected once. V and J are TRBV19 and TRBJ2-3; TRBD1 is a possible D gene (5 bases). This CDR3 has 15 residues. Between the trimmed V and J ends, which lost 2 bases and 3 bases, there was a span of 12 bases. CDR1 is LNHDA, CDR2 SQIVND, per germline (reference sequence). As DNA, the CDR3 is TGTGCCAGTAGTATAACAGGCAGTGGAACAGATACGCAGTATTTT. Encoded protein: CASSITGSGTDTQYF.

This clone showed up just once. The chain is built from TRBV30 and TRBJ1-1; D possibly corresponds to TRBD1 (6 bases). The CDR3 contains 13 residues. Per germline, CDR1 GTSNPN and CDR2 SVGIG (reference sequence). Trimming left V 3 bases short and J 7 bases short, with 15 bases between. CDR3 bases: TGTGCCTGGAGAGCGGGGGACACCTTTGAAGCTTTCTTT. This encodes CAWRAGDTFEAFF.

This chain connects TRBV6-5 to TRBJ1-5; a weak D match, TRBD1 (6 bases). Between the trimmed V and J ends, which lost 7 bases and 5 bases, there was a span of 15 bases. The CDR3 covers 14 residues. Germline values: CDR1 MNHEY, CDR2 SVGAGI. The CDR3 region is CASTKSRGDQPQHF. The DNA for the CDR3 is TGTGCCAGCACCAAGAGCAGGGGTGATCAGCCCCAGCATTTT.

The CDR3 loop is CASSLRQGVNIQYF. The CDR3, as DNA: TGTGCCAGCAGTCTACGACAGGGTGTAAACATTCAGTACTTC. V is TRBV27 and J is TRBJ2-4; 7 bases fit TRBD1. The V segment lost 5 bases and the J segment 6 bases; nucleotides outside the gene matches: 7. Germline loops: CDR1 MNHEY, CDR2 SMNVEV (reference sequence). This CDR3 contains 14 residues.

In its sample, this clone was seen once. The chain combines TRBV7-2 with TRBJ2-5; D may be TRBD2 (5 bases). The CDR3 has 15 residues. The ends were cut back, 1 base at V and 2 bases at J, with 11 bases in the middle. Germline assignment: CDR1 SGHTA and CDR2 FQGNSA. The chain's CDR3 is CASSLDGLAQETQYF. CDR3 sequence (DNA): TGTGCCAGCAGCTTAGACGGGCTAGCTCAAGAGACCCAGTACTTC.

V is TRBV7-9 and J is TRBJ2-3; D gene unclear. The CDR3 loop spans 16 amino acids. Trimming took off 3 bases at V and 2 bases at J, with 15 bases between the two ends. CDR1 is SEHNR and CDR2 is FQNEAQ in the germline V gene (reference sequence). The CDR3 here is CASSLADAVNTDTQYF. For the CDR3, the DNA is TGTGCCAGCAGCTTGGCCGATGCGGTGAACACAGATACGCAGTATTTT.

The chain uses TRBV5-4 and TRBJ2-7, with D tentatively TRBD2 (6 bases). Between the trimmed V and J ends, which lost 3 bases and 4 bases, there was a span of 23 bases. CDR1 and CDR2 (germline): SGHNT, YYREEE (reference sequence). The CDR3 runs 17 residues. Here the CDR3 DNA reads TGTGCCAGCAGCTCGACCTCGGGACTCACCTCTTTATACGAGCAGTACTTC. The encoded protein is CASSSTSGLTSLYEQYF.

This chain uses TRBV5-1 with TRBJ1-2, with D perhaps matching TRBD1 (6 bases). The germline CDR1 and CDR2 sequences are SGHRS and YFSETQ. This CDR3 has 16 amino acids. Trimming pared 4 bases from V and 7 bases from J, leaving 23 bases between. The CDR3: CASSPGHREGAGGYTF. The CDR3 DNA reads as TGCGCCAGCAGCCCGGGCCACAGGGAAGGGGCTGGTGGCTACACCTTC.

V and J are TRBV11-2 and TRBJ2-2; the D is unclear. This CDR3 comprises 12 residues. The germline CDR1 and CDR2 sequences are SGHAT and FQNNGV. V lost 5 bases and J 7 bases, leaving 8 bases between the germline ends. CDR3 loop: CASSPPSGELFF. The CDR3 DNA sequence: TGTGCCAGCAGCCCGCCTAGCGGGGAGCTGTTTTTT.

Here the CDR3 reads CASSVALEAGELFF. CDR3 bases: TGTGCCAGCAGCGTGGCTCTGGAGGCCGGGGAGCTGTTTTTT. The chain carries TRBV3-1 (or the pseudogene TRBV3-2) and TRBJ2-2, with D perhaps TRBD2 (5 bases). The CDR3 consists of 14 residues. Germline V gene data show CDR1 as LGHDT and CDR2 as YNNKEL (reference sequence). The ends were cut back, 5 bases at V and 6 bases at J, with 13 bases in the middle.